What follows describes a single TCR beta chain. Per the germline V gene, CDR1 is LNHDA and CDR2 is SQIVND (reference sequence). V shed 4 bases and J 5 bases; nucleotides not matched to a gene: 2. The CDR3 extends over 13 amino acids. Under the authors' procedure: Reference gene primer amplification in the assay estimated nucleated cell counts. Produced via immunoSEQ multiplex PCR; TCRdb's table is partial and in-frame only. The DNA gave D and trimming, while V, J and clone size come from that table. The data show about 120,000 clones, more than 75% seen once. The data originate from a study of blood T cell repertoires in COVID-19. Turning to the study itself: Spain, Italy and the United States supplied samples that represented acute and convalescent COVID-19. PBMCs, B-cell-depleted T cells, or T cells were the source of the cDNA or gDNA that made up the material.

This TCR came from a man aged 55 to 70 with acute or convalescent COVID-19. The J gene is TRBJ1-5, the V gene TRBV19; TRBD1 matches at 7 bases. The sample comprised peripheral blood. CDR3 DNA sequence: TGTGCCAGTAGTAACAGGGGCCATCAGCCCCAGCATTTT. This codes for CASSNRGHQPQHF.